The T cell receptor (beta chain) described here comes from a study of blood T cells in healthy people across ages (dated by TCRdb to between 2015 and 2016). Looking at the study overall: In model experiments, roughly one uniquely barcoded TCR beta cDNA molecule per two T cells was captured by template switching. Age-related changes in TCR beta repertoire diversity were measured in the study by deep sequencing normalized with unique cDNA molecular identifiers. Four age groups were formed from the donors: young (average roughly 15 years), middle-aged (more than 35), aged (about 68) and long-lived (approximately 80). To avoid experimental bias, donors of different ages were spread randomly across the sequencing lanes. The study analyzed two additional independent replicas of 1 million unique cDNA reads from the same blood draw for two donors, one aged 18 to 29 and one aged 80 or older.

A note on this clonotype: Which antigen it targets is not known. No much larger clonotype is one base removed from it; base qualities were not supplied.

Preparation of the library involved 5' RACE. The reads were generated on an Illumina HiSeq 2500. A second PCR of about 7 to 12 cycles was performed with a sample-barcoded 5' primer and a J-beta primer mix. Each TCR beta cDNA molecule received a unique molecular identifier from a template-switch 5' adaptor carrying 12 random nucleotides. At least 2.5 million CDR3-containing paired-end reads were obtained from each sample. First-strand cDNA synthesis was performed from all RNA using the Mint cDNA synthesis kit, with priming by a TRBC-specific oligonucleotide. Following uracil-DNA glycosylase treatment, all cDNA underwent a first 18-cycle PCR with the universal primers M1SS and BC2_uni_R. Turning to the authors' computational methods: Normalization of each sample was performed by random selection of 1 million high-quality reads, each carrying a distinct molecular identifier. Instead of being binned into consensus sequences, reads that shared molecular identifiers were thrown out. MiTCR, run with a Q25 quality threshold and the strictest error-elimination algorithm, handled CDR3 identification, clonotype clustering and error correction. A nonparametric unseen species model with Euler transformation was used to estimate a lower bound on total TCR beta diversity. TCRdb reworked the public reads: Q25 trimming with fastp, MiXCR clone assembly, productive beta chains retained. Rows with one shared CDR3 protein collapse into an entry with the most common genes and DNA. Clone size and V and J calls follow TCRdb, not the original study. The sample data list 790,000 or so distinct CDR3 sequences, and just over 55% of these were observed just once. Around a quarter of the sample lies in the top ten.

Donors were a few dozen systemically healthy Caucasian individuals from Russia aged about 6 to 100 years. Ten milliliters of peripheral blood were drawn from each donor into EDTA-treated Vacutainer tubes. Ficoll-Paque density-gradient centrifugation was used to isolate PBMCs, with at least 6 million obtained per sample. Total RNA was extracted from PBMCs with Trizol reagent, with at least 5 micrograms obtained per sample. The percentages of naive CD45RAhigh/CD27high T cells were determined by flow cytometry on a PBMC aliquot from every donor. The research as a whole found: The CMV infection status of donors was not known, potentially confounding age-related changes in expanded clonotypes. Observed TCR beta diversity correlated strongly with the percentage of naive T cells measured by flow cytometry. Compared with the aged group, more naive CD4+ T cells, fewer expanded clones and increased TCR diversity were shown by the long-lived group, suggesting age selection. Estimates of total diversity based on one million sequenced T cells were considered lower bounds and underestimates. As age increased, observed TCR beta diversity per million T cells dropped in a roughly linear way, and a significant reduction was already evident by age roughly 40. Bulk unsorted PBMC profiling prevented conclusive comparison of naive and antigen-experienced compartments.

The receptor's source is a man aged 35 to 55 in good health. Sample: blood.

The nucleotide sequence is TGTGCCAGCAGACTAGCGGGGATGTCCTACGAGCAGTACTTC. This gives the protein CASRLAGMSYEQYF. The chain was built from TRBV28 and TRBJ2-7, and 10 bases in between align with TRBD2. Clipping removes 6 bases from V and 1 base from J, with 3 as the unmatched junction base count. The CDR3, from cysteine to phenylalanine, totals 14 residues. The DNA shown is the 42-base CDR3, in frame from base 1. CDR1 is given as MDHEN and CDR2 as SYDVKM, both from the germline V gene.